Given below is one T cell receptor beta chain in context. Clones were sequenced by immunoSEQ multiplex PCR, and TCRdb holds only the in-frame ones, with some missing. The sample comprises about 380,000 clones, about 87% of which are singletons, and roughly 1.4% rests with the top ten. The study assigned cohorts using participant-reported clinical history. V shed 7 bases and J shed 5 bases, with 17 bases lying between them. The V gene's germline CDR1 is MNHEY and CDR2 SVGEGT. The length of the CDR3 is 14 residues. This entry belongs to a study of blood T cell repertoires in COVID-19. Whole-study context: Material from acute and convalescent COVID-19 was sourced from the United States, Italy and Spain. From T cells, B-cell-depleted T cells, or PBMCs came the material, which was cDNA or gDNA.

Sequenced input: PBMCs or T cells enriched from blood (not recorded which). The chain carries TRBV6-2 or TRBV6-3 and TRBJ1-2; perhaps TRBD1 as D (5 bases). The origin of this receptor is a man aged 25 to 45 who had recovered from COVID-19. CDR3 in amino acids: CASIPGDSPYGYTF. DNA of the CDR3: TGTGCCAGCATCCCCGGGGACTCTCCGTATGGCTACACCTTC.